This T cell receptor beta chain comes out of a study of blood T cell repertoires in COVID-19. V shed 2 bases and J shed 1 base, with 11 bases lying between them. The CDR3 consists of 14 residues. The germline V gene encodes CDR1 GTSNPN and CDR2 SVGIG (reference sequence). Assay: immunoSEQ multiplex PCR; the TCRdb copy retains only in-frame clones and omits some. The sample lists more than 350,000 clones; approximately 91% were seen once. Sequences were obtained from PBMCs or T cells enriched from blood (not recorded which). The chain is built from TRBV30 and TRBJ2-5; D may be TRBD2 (5 bases). The clonotype was recovered from a woman between 18 and 29 years old who had been exposed to COVID-19. The CDR3 region is CAWSTSGVQETQYF. The CDR3 bases are TGTGCCTGGAGTACCTCCGGGGTCCAAGAGACCCAGTACTTC.